This record concerns one TCR beta chain sequence. The antigen is not known. This CDR3 is 15 amino acids long. Trimming removed 4 bases at V and 4 bases at J, with 17 bases between. Germline loops: CDR1 SGHNT, CDR2 YYREEE (reference sequence). The run depth of the assay was deep. Replicate sorted-subset PCRs were loaded with approximately 190 ng DNA, about 30,000 T cell genomes. Clones were read by immunoSEQ multiplex PCR, and TCRdb kept only the in-frame ones, dropping some. In the table there are under 150,000 clones, around 66% of which are singletons. All donors were healthy HIV-negative adults lacking recent acute infections or vaccinations. These data belong to a study of shared clonotypes between healthy human individuals. Overall study findings and caveats: Memory subsets generally showed smaller estimated richness than naive subsets did.

The chain joins TRBV5-4 to TRBJ1-2, with D possibly TRBD1 on 5 matching bases. The clonotype was recovered from a woman aged 25 to 39 in good health. Sequencing was performed on memory CD8+ T cells sorted from blood. As for subset: CD45RO+ cells pooled with CCR7-negative TemRA cells. This CDR3 reads CASSRDSGLGYGYTF. CDR3 coding DNA: TGTGCCAGCAGCCGGGACTCAGGGTTGGGCTATGGCTACACCTTC.